This T cell receptor (beta chain) was profiled in a study of blood T cell repertoires in COVID-19. Study as a whole: The United States, Italy and Spain supplied acute and convalescent COVID-19 samples. PBMCs, B-cell-depleted T cells, or T cells were the source of the cDNA or gDNA that made up the material.

Seattle patients were enrolled while actively infected and followed longitudinally. Repertoires were generated with immunoSEQ multiplex PCR, while TCRdb's copy carries only in-frame clones and drops some. This sample has around 23,000 clones, with around 79% found just once. J lost 5 bases, V lost 5 bases, and 10 bases had no gene match. This CDR3 region has 16 residues. The germline V gene has CDR1 SEHNR and CDR2 FQNEAQ (reference sequence). This sequence joins TRBV7-9 and TRBJ2-3, with TRBD1 identical over 10 bases. The TCR sequence derives from a man aged 45-65 years with COVID-19, enrolled during active disease. The sample consisted of peripheral blood. CDR3 residues: CASSEKRDRGKDTQYF. The CDR3 DNA follows: TGTGCCAGCAGCGAGAAACGGGACAGGGGTAAAGATACGCAGTATTTT.